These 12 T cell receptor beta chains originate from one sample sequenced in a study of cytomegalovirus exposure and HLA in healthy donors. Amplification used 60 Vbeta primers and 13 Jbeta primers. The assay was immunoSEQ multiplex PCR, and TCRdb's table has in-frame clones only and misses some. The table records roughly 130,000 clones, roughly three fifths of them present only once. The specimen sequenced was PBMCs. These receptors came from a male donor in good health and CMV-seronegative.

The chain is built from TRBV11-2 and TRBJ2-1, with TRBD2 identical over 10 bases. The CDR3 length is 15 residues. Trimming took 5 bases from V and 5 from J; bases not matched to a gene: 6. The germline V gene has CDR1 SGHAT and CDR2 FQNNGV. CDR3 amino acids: CASSNLAGVDNEQFF. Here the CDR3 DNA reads TGTGCCAGCAGCAACCTAGCGGGGGTCGACAATGAGCAGTTCTTC.

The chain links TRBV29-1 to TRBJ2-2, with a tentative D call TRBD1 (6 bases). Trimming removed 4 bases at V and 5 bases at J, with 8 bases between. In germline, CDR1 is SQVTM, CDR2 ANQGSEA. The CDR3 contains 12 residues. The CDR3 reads CSVVGGTGELFF. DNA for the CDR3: TGCAGCGTTGTAGGGGGTACCGGGGAGCTGTTTTTT.

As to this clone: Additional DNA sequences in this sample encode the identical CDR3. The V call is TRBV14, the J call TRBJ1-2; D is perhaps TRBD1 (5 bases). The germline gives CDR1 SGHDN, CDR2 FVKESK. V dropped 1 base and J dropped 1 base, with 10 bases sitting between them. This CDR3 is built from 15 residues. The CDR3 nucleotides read TGTGCCAGCAGCCAAGTTCTAGGGGTTAACTATGGCTACACCTTC. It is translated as CASSQVLGVNYGYTF. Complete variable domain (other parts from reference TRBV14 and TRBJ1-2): EAGVTQFPSHSVIEKGQTVTLRCDPISGHDNLYWYRRVMGKEIKFLLHFVKESKQDESGMPNNRFLAERTGGTYSTLKVQPAELEDSGVYFCASSQVLGVNYGYTFGSGTRLTVV.

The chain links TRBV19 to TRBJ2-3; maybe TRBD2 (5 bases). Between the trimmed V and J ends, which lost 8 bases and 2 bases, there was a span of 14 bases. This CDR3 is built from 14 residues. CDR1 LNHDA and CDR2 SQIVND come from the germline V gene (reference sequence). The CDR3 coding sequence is TGTGCCAGTTATGGAGGCCGGACCACAGATACGCAGTATTTT. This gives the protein CASYGGRTTDTQYF.

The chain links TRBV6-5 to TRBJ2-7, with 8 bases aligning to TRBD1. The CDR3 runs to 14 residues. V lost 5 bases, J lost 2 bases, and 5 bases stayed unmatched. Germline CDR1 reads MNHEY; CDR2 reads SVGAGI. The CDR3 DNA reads TGTGCCAGCAGTGGGGGACAGGTGACCTACGAGCAGTACTTC. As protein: CASSGGQVTYEQYF.

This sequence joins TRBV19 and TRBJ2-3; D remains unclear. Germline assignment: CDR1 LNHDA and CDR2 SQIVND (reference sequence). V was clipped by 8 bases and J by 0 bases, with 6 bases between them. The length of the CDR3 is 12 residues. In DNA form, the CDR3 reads TGTGCCAGTGGAGTAAGCACAGATACGCAGTATTTT. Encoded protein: CASGVSTDTQYF. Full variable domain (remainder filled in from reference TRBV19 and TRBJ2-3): DGGITQSPKYLFRKEGQNVTLSCEQNLNHDAMYWYRQDPGQGLRLIYYSQIVNDFQKGDIAEGYSVSREKKESFPLTVTSAQKNPTAFYLCASGVSTDTQYFGPGTRLTVL.

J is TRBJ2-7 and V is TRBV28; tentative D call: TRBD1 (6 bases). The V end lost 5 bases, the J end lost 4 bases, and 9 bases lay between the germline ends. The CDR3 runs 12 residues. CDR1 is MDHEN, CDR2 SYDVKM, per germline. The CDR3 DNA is TGTGCCAGCAGTCAAACAGGGTACGAGCAGTACTTC. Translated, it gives CASSQTGYEQYF.

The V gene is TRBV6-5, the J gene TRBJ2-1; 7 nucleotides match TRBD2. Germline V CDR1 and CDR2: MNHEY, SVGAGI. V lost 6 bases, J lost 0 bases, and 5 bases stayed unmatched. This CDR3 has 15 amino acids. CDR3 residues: CASSRLARSYNEQFF. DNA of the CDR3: TGTGCCAGCAGCCGACTAGCTCGCTCCTACAATGAGCAGTTCTTC.

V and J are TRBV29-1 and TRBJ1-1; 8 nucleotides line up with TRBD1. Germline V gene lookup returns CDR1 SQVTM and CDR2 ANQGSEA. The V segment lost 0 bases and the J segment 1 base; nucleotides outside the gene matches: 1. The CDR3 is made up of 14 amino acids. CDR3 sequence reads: CSVEDTGGNTEAFF. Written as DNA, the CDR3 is TGCAGCGTTGAAGATACAGGGGGGAACACTGAAGCTTTCTTT.

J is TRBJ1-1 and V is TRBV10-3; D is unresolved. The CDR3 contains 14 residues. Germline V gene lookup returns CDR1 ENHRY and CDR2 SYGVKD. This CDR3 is CATRGPLLVAEAFF. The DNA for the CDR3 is TGTGCGACAAGAGGGCCCTTATTAGTGGCTGAAGCTTTCTTT.

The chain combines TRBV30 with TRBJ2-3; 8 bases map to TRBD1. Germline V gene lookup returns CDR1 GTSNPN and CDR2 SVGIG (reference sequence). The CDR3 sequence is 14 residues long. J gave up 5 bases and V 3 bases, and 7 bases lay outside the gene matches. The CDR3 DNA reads TGTGCCTGGAGCTTGGGACAGGCGGGAGATACGCAGTATTTT. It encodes CAWSLGQAGDTQYF.

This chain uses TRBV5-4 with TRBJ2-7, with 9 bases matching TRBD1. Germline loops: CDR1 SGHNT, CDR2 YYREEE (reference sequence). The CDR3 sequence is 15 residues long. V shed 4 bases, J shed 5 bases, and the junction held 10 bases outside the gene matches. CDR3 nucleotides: TGTGCCAGCAGCCTCTCCGGGACAGGGTCCCACGAGCAGTACTTC. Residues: CASSLSGTGSHEQYF.